This T cell receptor beta chain appears in the sequencing data of a study of cytotoxic CD8 clonotypes in ibrutinib-treated CLL. Study-level information: Patient counts were around 12 relapsed/refractory, more than 14 treatment-naive and about 18 IGHV unmutated. On average, fewer than 95,000 productive rearrangements and 255,043 productive templates per sample.

Per germline, CDR1 MGHDK and CDR2 SYGVNS. This CDR3 region has 18 residues. V lost 3 bases to trimming and J lost 6 bases; unmatched junction nucleotides: 13. The assay was immunoSEQ multiplex PCR, and TCRdb's table has in-frame clones only and misses some. The data hold hundreds of thousands of clones, with 80% observed a single time. The genes are TRBV25-1 and TRBJ2-2; 10 bases match TRBD2. This TCR derives from a human donor with chronic lymphocytic leukemia. Sequenced here: PBMCs, sampled before ibrutinib treatment. The CDR3, as DNA: TGTGCCAGCAGTGAGGGAAGACTAGCGGGTCGTAGGGCCGGGGAGCTGTTTTTT. It translates to CASSEGRLAGRRAGELFF. Variable domain in full (rest from reference TRBV25-1 and TRBJ2-2): EADIYQTPRYLVIGTGKKITLECSQTMGHDKMYWYQQDPGMELHLIHYSYGVNSTEKGDLSSESTVSRIRTEHFPLTLESARPSHTSQYLCASSEGRLAGRRAGELFFGEGSRLTVL.